This TCR beta chain was recorded in a study of blood T cell repertoires in COVID-19. The ends were cut back, 5 bases at V and 1 base at J, with 12 bases in the middle. Germline lookup yields CDR1 SGDLS and CDR2 YYNGEE. CDR3 length: 14 residues. Assay: immunoSEQ multiplex PCR; the TCRdb copy retains only in-frame clones and omits some. The sample has over 250,000 clones; about 87% are singletons. The clonotype was recovered from a man aged 55 to 70 who had recovered from COVID-19. Specimen: peripheral blood. The chain employs TRBV9 and TRBJ2-5; D call uncertain. The CDR3 DNA reads TGTGCCAGCAGTGAACTCAAGAGCCAAGAGACCCAGTACTTC. Protein: CASSELKSQETQYF.